A selection of T cell receptor beta chains follows, all from one sample in a study of cytomegalovirus exposure and HLA in healthy donors. TCRdb's table, derived via immunoSEQ multiplex PCR, lists solely in-frame clones and lacks some. The sample contains around 130,000 clones, approximately 81% of which appear only once. Sequencing was done on a sample of PBMCs. The receptors come from a woman aged 40-49 years in good health and CMV-seronegative. The CDR3 runs from the conserved cysteine through the conserved F or W. D genes are given only for firm matches. Size values are once, few and many counts, or a class for expanded clones, and some rows have none.

len	abundance	d_gene	v_gene	j_gene	CDR3aa	CDR3nt
15	-	TRBD1	TRBV5-1	TRBJ1-4	CASSFRQGGNEKLFF	TGCGCCAGCAGCTTCCGACAGGGAGGTAATGAAAAACTGTTTTTC
17	-	TRBD1	TRBV18	TRBJ2-7	CASSPPDRTGGENEQYF	TGTGCCAGCTCACCACCGGACCGGACAGGGGGCGAGAACGAGCAGTACTTC
14	once	-	TRBV4-2	TRBJ2-3	CASSQGSAGDTQYF	TGTGCCAGCAGCCAAGGTTCTGCGGGAGATACGCAGTATTTT
13	-	-	TRBV30	TRBJ1-2	CAWSEQEYYGYTF	TGTGCCTGGAGCGAACAGGAATACTATGGCTACACCTTC
13	few	-	TRBV30	TRBJ1-1	CAWSVAGETEAFF	TGTGCCTGGAGTGTTGCGGGAGAGACTGAAGCTTTCTTT
17	-	TRBD1	TRBV28	TRBJ1-3	CATRTGAPLDSGNTIYF	TGTGCCACGAGGACAGGGGCGCCCCTCGACTCTGGAAACACCATATATTTT
13	-	-	TRBV6-6	TRBJ1-2	CASGSDGMNGYTF	TGTGCCAGCGGCTCAGACGGGATGAATGGCTACACCTTC
13	-	-	TRBV15	TRBJ2-7	CATSRVTGYEQYF	TGTGCCACCAGCAGAGTTACGGGTTACGAGCAGTACTTC
16	-	TRBD1	TRBV7-9	TRBJ1-3	CASSLGDRGHGNTIYF	TGTGCCAGCAGCTTAGGTGACAGGGGGCACGGAAACACCATATATTTT
13	-	-	TRBV30	TRBJ2-3	CAWSHGDTDTQYF	TGTGCCTGGAGTCACGGGGACACAGATACGCAGTATTTT
16	-	TRBD2	TRBV2	TRBJ2-2	CASSDIPAGTTGELFF	TGTGCCAGCAGTGACATCCCAGCGGGGACCACCGGGGAGCTGTTTTTT
13	-	-	TRBV4-1	TRBJ1-2	CASSPISYYGYTF	TGCGCCAGCAGCCCCATCAGTTACTATGGCTACACCTTC
15	once	TRBD1	TRBV27	TRBJ2-5	CASSLGTGFMETQYF	TGTGCCAGCAGTTTGGGGACAGGGTTTATGGAGACCCAGTACTTC
15	-	TRBD1	TRBV29-1	TRBJ1-2	CSVEDIGQGARGYTF	TGCAGCGTTGAAGATATCGGACAGGGGGCTAGAGGCTACACCTTC
17	-	TRBD2	TRBV5-1	TRBJ2-7	CASSLGALAANTYEQYF	TGCGCCAGCAGCTTGGGGGCCCTAGCGGCTAACACCTACGAGCAGTACTTC
17	-	-	TRBV19	TRBJ2-3	CASSIGSGVAGTDTQYF	TGTGCCAGTAGTATAGGTTCCGGCGTAGCGGGCACAGATACGCAGTATTTT
15	-	TRBD2	TRBV7-9	TRBJ2-1	CASSLVGLAGNEQFF	TGTGCCAGCAGCTTAGTTGGACTAGCGGGAAATGAGCAGTTCTTC
14	-	TRBD1	TRBV2	TRBJ1-4	CASRDRVTNEKLFF	TGTGCCAGCAGGGACAGGGTAACTAATGAAAAACTGTTTTTT
14	-	-	TRBV9	TRBJ1-1	CASSVDGRLTEAFF	TGTGCCAGCAGCGTAGATGGGCGCCTCACTGAAGCTTTCTTT
17	-	TRBD2	TRBV5-4	TRBJ2-1	CASSSGPGGSSYNEQFF	TGTGCCAGCAGCTCGGGCCCGGGCGGGAGCTCCTACAATGAGCAGTTCTTC
13	-	-	TRBV19	TRBJ1-5	CASTDTRGQPQHF	TGTGCCAGTACCGATACCCGGGGTCAGCCCCAGCATTTT
14	few	TRBD1	TRBV12-5	TRBJ2-6	CASGDRVGANVLTF	TGTGCTAGTGGTGACAGGGTTGGGGCCAACGTCCTGACTTTC
13	-	-	TRBV7-6	TRBJ2-7	CASSLGRDYEQYF	TGTGCCAGCAGCTTAGGACGGGACTACGAGCAGTACTTC
15	-	TRBD2	TRBV9	TRBJ2-5	CASSVGLAGVETQYF	TGTGCCAGCAGCGTAGGACTAGCGGGAGTGGAGACCCAGTACTTC
12	-	-	TRBV19	TRBJ2-2	CASSIRAGELFF	TGTGCCAGTAGCATCAGGGCCGGGGAGCTGTTTTTT
14	once	-	TRBV4-1	TRBJ2-1	CASSQEVRGDEQFF	TGCGCCAGCAGCCAAGAGGTACGGGGAGATGAGCAGTTCTTC
17	once	-	TRBV9	TRBJ2-1	CASSFLGVPPSSNEQFF	TGTGCCAGCAGCTTCCTAGGGGTCCCTCCCAGTTCCAATGAGCAGTTCTTC
13	-	TRBD1	TRBV10-1	TRBJ1-1	CASSPGQGAVAFF	TGCGCCAGCAGTCCTGGACAGGGGGCGGTGGCTTTCTTT
13	-	-	TRBV4-1	TRBJ2-5	CASSQQGQETQYF	TGCGCCAGCAGCCAACAGGGTCAAGAGACCCAGTACTTC
15	-	TRBD1	TRBV28	TRBJ1-2	CASSFLQGAPYGYTF	TGTGCCAGCAGTTTTCTACAGGGGGCGCCCTATGGCTACACCTTC
12	-	-	TRBV29-1	TRBJ1-1	CSAHRDKGQAFF	TGCAGCGCCCACCGGGACAAGGGGCAAGCTTTCTTT
15	-	-	TRBV11-2	TRBJ1-1	CASSLEPGRFAEAFF	TGTGCCAGCAGCTTAGAGCCAGGGCGGTTTGCTGAAGCTTTCTTT
14	-	TRBD1	TRBV15	TRBJ2-7	CATRRNRGLYEQYF	TGTGCCACCAGACGAAACAGGGGATTGTACGAGCAGTACTTC
15	-	-	TRBV7-2	TRBJ1-1	CASSLALTGNTEAFF	TGTGCCAGCAGCTTAGCGCTGACAGGAAACACTGAAGCTTTCTTT
17	once	-	TRBV7-2	TRBJ2-7	CASSLRRKAGAGHEQYF	TGTGCCAGCAGCTTACGCCGAAAGGCAGGGGCAGGCCACGAGCAGTACTTC
14	-	-	TRBV30	TRBJ2-7	CAWSVGRGDNEQYF	TGTGCCTGGAGTGTCGGCCGGGGGGACAACGAGCAGTACTTC
14	-	TRBD1	TRBV7-6	TRBJ1-2	CASSLETGGSSYTF	TGTGCCAGCAGCTTAGAGACAGGGGGCTCGAGCTACACCTTC
15	-	TRBD1	TRBV13	TRBJ1-3	CASSYPGQGTNTIYF	TGTGCCAGCAGCTACCCGGGACAGGGTACTAACACCATATATTTT
18	-	-	TRBV19	TRBJ1-1	CASSIGFTSARVNTEAFF	TGTGCCAGTAGTATAGGCTTCACTTCGGCCAGGGTGAACACTGAAGCTTTCTTT
16	-	TRBD2	TRBV5-6	TRBJ2-3	CASSRRLAGVGDTQYF	TGTGCCAGCAGTCGAAGACTAGCGGGAGTAGGTGATACGCAGTATTTT
17	-	-	TRBV5-1	TRBJ2-3	CASSGKHTGIVTDTQYF	TGCGCCAGCAGCGGAAAGCACACAGGGATCGTAACAGATACGCAGTATTTT
13	-	TRBD1	TRBV18	TRBJ1-2	CASSSTGNYGYTF	TGTGCCAGCTCATCGACAGGGAACTATGGCTACACCTTC
14	-	-	TRBV7-9	TRBJ1-2	CASSPTGGPGGYTF	TGTGCCAGCAGCCCTACCGGAGGACCGGGGGGCTACACCTTC
14	-	-	TRBV12-5	TRBJ1-1	CASGLVQTTYEAFF	TGTGCTAGTGGTTTGGTACAGACTACCTATGAAGCTTTCTTT
14	-	-	TRBV5-5	TRBJ2-5	CASSLDGLRETQYF	TGTGCCAGCAGCTTGGATGGCTTGCGGGAGACCCAGTACTTC
16	-	-	TRBV13	TRBJ2-3	CASSLVGGSVADTQYF	TGTGCCAGCAGCTTAGTGGGGGGATCAGTTGCAGATACGCAGTATTTT
15	-	TRBD2	TRBV7-2	TRBJ2-1	CASSLVAGGPNEQFF	TGTGCCAGCAGCTTAGTAGCGGGAGGGCCGAATGAGCAGTTCTTC
16	-	-	TRBV10-3	TRBJ2-1	CAISESMENSYNEQFF	TGTGCCATCAGTGAGTCTATGGAGAACTCCTACAATGAGCAGTTCTTC
17	-	TRBD1	TRBV5-8	TRBJ1-3	CASSLTKTGDHGNTIYF	TGTGCCAGCAGCTTGACCAAAACAGGGGACCATGGAAACACCATATATTTT
14	-	TRBD2	TRBV27	TRBJ2-7	CASSTREGVYEQYF	TGTGCCAGCAGTACCCGGGAGGGCGTCTACGAGCAGTACTTC
14	-	-	TRBV2	TRBJ2-7	CASSLSGIPHEQYF	TGTGCCAGCAGCCTCTCCGGTATTCCCCACGAGCAGTACTTC
14	-	-	TRBV28	TRBJ2-7	CASSLGRDSYEQYF	TGTGCCAGCAGTTTAGGGCGGGACTCCTACGAGCAGTACTTC
16	-	-	TRBV4-2	TRBJ2-3	CASSQERGGGSDTQYF	TGTGCCAGCAGCCAAGAACGGGGTGGGGGGTCGGATACGCAGTATTTT
12	once	TRBD1	TRBV19	TRBJ2-7	CASSQGAGEQYF	TGTGCCAGTAGCCAGGGGGCTGGCGAGCAGTACTTC
14	-	-	TRBV2	TRBJ2-1	CASAFLSSYNEQFF	TGTGCCAGCGCCTTTTTGAGCTCCTACAATGAGCAGTTCTTC
15	-	TRBD1	TRBV4-1	TRBJ1-2	CASSQENRGRSGYTF	TGCGCCAGCAGCCAGGAGAACAGGGGGCGCTCTGGCTACACCTTC
15	-	-	TRBV7-9	TRBJ1-1	CASSLGGGYGAEAFF	TGTGCCAGCAGCTTAGGGGGGGGATATGGGGCTGAAGCTTTCTTT
21	-	TRBD1	TRBV2	TRBJ2-7	CASSIPRQGERLTTTWGEQYF	TGTGCCAGCAGTATCCCGAGACAGGGAGAAAGACTCACGACTACCTGGGGAGAGCAGTACTTC
15	-	-	TRBV7-3	TRBJ1-1	CASSRDDRPNTEAFF	TGTGCCAGCAGCAGAGACGACAGGCCGAACACTGAAGCTTTCTTT